This passage covers 28 T cell receptor beta chains from one sample sequenced in a study of yellow fever vaccine responses in identical twins. In TCRdb, the RT-PCR reads were re-called with MiXCR into one record per CDR3 protein. The data contain about 2,000 distinct CDR3 sequences, 77% of them singletons. The material sequenced was T cells from blood (PBMCs), unsorted or a sorted subset (not recorded which), taken before or after yellow fever vaccination (not recorded which). The receptors were sampled from a young woman who received the yellow fever vaccine.

The chain couples TRBV3-1 to TRBJ2-5, with a tentative D call TRBD2 (6 bases). Germline CDR1 is LGHDT and CDR2 is YNNKEL (reference sequence). V was cut by 2 bases and J by 5 bases, with 12 bases left in between. CDR3 size: 14 residues. In DNA form, the CDR3 reads TGTGCCAGCAGCCAAAGGGGACTGTGGGAGACCCAGTACTTC. Translating gives CASSQRGLWETQYF.

The rearrangement uses TRBV7-9 and TRBJ2-1, with D possibly being TRBD1 (6 bases). Germline CDR1 reads SEHNR; CDR2 reads FQNEAQ (reference sequence). With 4 bases removed from V and 1 base from J, the gap between germline ends came to 11 bases. This CDR3 has 15 amino acids. DNA of the CDR3: TGTGCCAGCAGCTCCCGAACAGGGTCCTACAATGAGCAGTTCTTC. Protein: CASSSRTGSYNEQFF.

J is TRBJ2-6 and V is TRBV7-9; D is unclear. This CDR3 contains 16 residues. V was clipped by 5 bases and J by 2 bases, with 13 bases between them. Per germline, CDR1 SEHNR and CDR2 FQNEAQ (reference sequence). The CDR3 region has the DNA TGTGCCAGCAGCGCCCCGATGGGGACTGGGGCCAACGTCCTGACTTTC. Its protein is CASSAPMGTGANVLTF.

This clonotype was seen a few times. The chain combines TRBV21-1 with TRBJ2-1; the table's D call of TRBD1 was not tested on the DNA. TRBV21-1 is described as a pseudogene. The CDR3 totals 16 residues. CDR3 loop: CASSKARDSSYNEQFF. CDR3 coding DNA: TGTGCCAGCAGCAAAGCGAGGGACAGCTCCTACAATGAGCAGTTCTTC.

This clonotype showed up just once. The V and J genes are TRBV2 and TRBJ2-3, with TRBD1 identical over 7 bases. The V and J ends lost 6 bases and 0 bases, in that order; junction bases with no gene match: 6. Germline CDR1 SNHLY, CDR2 FYNNEI. The CDR3 runs to 15 residues. The CDR3 loop is CASSGETGSTDTQYF. In nucleotides, the CDR3 is TGTGCCAGCAGCGGGGAGACAGGGAGCACAGATACGCAGTATTTT.

As to this clonotype: One end of the junction varies from germline; a read error may be responsible. The J gene is TRBJ2-3, the V gene TRBV7-7; possible D gene TRBD2, 5 bases. This CDR3 contains 15 residues. Looked up from germline, CDR1 is SSHAT and CDR2 is FNYEAQ (reference sequence). The CDR3 coding sequence is TGTGCTAGCAGCTTATCTTCTAGCCCCCTAGATACGCAGTATTTT. It specifies CASSLSSSPLDTQYF. Combining the CDR3 with reference TRBV7-7 and TRBJ2-3 gives the whole variable domain GAGVSQSPRYKVTKRGQDVTLRCDPISSHATLYWYQQALGQGPEFLTYFNYEAQPDKSGLPSDRFSAERPEGSISTLTIQRTEQRDSAMYRCASSLSSSPLDTQYFGPGTRLTVL.

This chain uses TRBV11-1 with TRBJ2-1, with 12 nucleotides matching TRBD2. CDR3 size: 17 residues. Germline V CDR1 and CDR2: SGHAT, FQDESV (reference sequence). V gave up 1 base and J gave up 4 bases; unmatched junction bases: 5. The CDR3 sequence is CASSLELAGGPYNEQFF. CDR3 sequence (DNA): TGTGCCAGCAGCTTAGAACTAGCGGGAGGCCCTTACAATGAGCAGTTCTTC.

This sequence joins TRBV15 and TRBJ2-7; 8 positions agree with TRBD2. CDR3 length: 14 amino acids. Per germline, CDR1 LNHNV and CDR2 YYDKDF (reference sequence). J was trimmed by 5 bases and V by 2 bases; bases with no gene match: 5. CDR3 nucleotides: TGTGCCACCAGCAGAACGGGGGGGTTCAACGAGCAGTACTTC. Amino acids: CATSRTGGFNEQYF.

The chain combines TRBV6-2 or TRBV6-3 with TRBJ2-1; TRBD1 matches at 7 bases. Unmatched junction bases numbered 0, after V lost 5 bases and J lost 2 bases. This CDR3 spans 13 amino acids. Germline assignment: CDR1 MNHEY and CDR2 SVGEGT. The CDR3 here is CASSQGAYNEQFF. CDR3 in DNA: TGTGCCAGCAGTCAGGGGGCCTACAATGAGCAGTTCTTC.

This rearrangement joins TRBV4-1 to TRBJ2-7, with no clear D. Germline CDR1 is MGHRA and CDR2 is YSYEKL. CDR3 length: 14 amino acids. Trimming cost V 4 bases and J 2 bases, with 12 bases left between them. The CDR3 coding sequence is TGCGCCAGCAGCCCTACCGGAGTTACCTACGAGCAGTACTTC. It codes for CASSPTGVTYEQYF.

The chain carries TRBV20-1 and TRBJ2-7; D not resolved. The CDR3 has 15 residues. Per the germline V gene, CDR1 is DFQATT and CDR2 is SNEGSKA (reference sequence). V was cut by 0 bases and J by 5 bases, with 17 bases left in between. The CDR3 nucleotides are TGCAGTGCTAGAGATCCCGTGAGGTTCATCCACGAGCAGTACTTC. It translates to CSARDPVRFIHEQYF.

V and J are TRBV10-1 and TRBJ2-7; D gene uncertain. Trimming removed 0 bases from V and 4 bases from J, with 16 bases in between. Germline V gene lookup returns CDR1 WNHNN and CDR2 SYGVQD (reference sequence). The CDR3 sequence is 16 residues long. The CDR3 reads CASSESPVTQRYEQYF. For the CDR3, the DNA is TGCGCCAGCAGTGAGTCCCCCGTTACACAGAGGTACGAGCAGTACTTC.

The chain uses TRBV11-1 and TRBJ2-7; 9 nucleotides line up with TRBD1. The length of the CDR3 is 15 residues. V lost 5 bases and J lost 5; bases outside the gene matches: 10. Germline-derived CDR1 and CDR2 are SGHAT and FQDESV (reference sequence). CDR3 bases: TGTGCCAGCAGCCCACTAAGGACAGGGGTCGACGAGCAGTACTTC. As protein: CASSPLRTGVDEQYF.

This chain joins TRBV12-3 or TRBV12-4 and TRBJ2-3, with 8 bases matching TRBD2. V lost 3 bases to trimming and J lost 6 bases; unmatched junction nucleotides: 2. The CDR3 loop spans 13 amino acids. The CDR3 sequence is CASSFSGIDTQYF. The CDR3 coding sequence is TGTGCCAGCAGTTTTAGCGGGATTGATACGCAGTATTTT.

The CDR3 loop is CASSYSPGLNEQYF. Written as DNA, the CDR3 is TGTGCCAGCAGTTACTCGCCAGGGCTTAACGAGCAGTACTTC. The rearrangement links TRBV6-5 to TRBJ2-7, with D possibly being TRBD1 (5 bases). The germline CDR1 and CDR2 sequences are MNHEY and SVGAGI. The V end was cut by 0 bases, the J end by 5 bases, with 11 bases between. The CDR3 loop spans 14 amino acids.

The chain is built from TRBV15 and TRBJ1-5, with D perhaps matching TRBD1 (5 bases). Trimming took off 2 bases at V and 4 bases at J, with 15 bases between the two ends. Germline CDR1 LNHNV, CDR2 YYDKDF (reference sequence). This CDR3 has 16 amino acids. The DNA for the CDR3 is TGTGCCACCAGCAGAACATATCCGGGACCTAATCAGCCCCAGCATTTT. It codes for CATSRTYPGPNQPQHF.

This sequence joins TRBV29-1 and TRBJ2-2; D is ambiguous. The CDR3 runs to 13 residues. Germline lookup yields CDR1 SQVTM and CDR2 ANQGSEA. The V and J ends lost 5 bases and 1 base respectively, with 8 bases between them. This chain's CDR3 is CSVWNKNTGELFF. In DNA, the CDR3 is TGCAGCGTTTGGAACAAGAACACCGGGGAGCTGTTTTTT.

The sample holds one count of this clonotype. The rearrangement joins TRBV4-2 to TRBJ2-1; a weak D match, TRBD1 (6 bases). The V end lost 1 base, the J end lost 6 bases, and 10 bases lay between the germline ends. The CDR3 covers 14 residues. Germline values: CDR1 LGHNA, CDR2 YNFKEQ. CDR3 nucleotide sequence: TGTGCCAGCAGCCAAGGACAGGAGGTCAATGAGCAGTTCTTC. Translated: CASSQGQEVNEQFF.

J is TRBJ2-7 and V is TRBV27; TRBD1 matches 12 bases. Germline CDR1 MNHEY, CDR2 SMNVEV (reference sequence). This CDR3 is built from 15 residues. J lost 4 bases, V lost 8 bases, and 9 bases had no gene match. CDR3 amino acids: CASRSGTGGRYEQYF. In DNA form, the CDR3 reads TGTGCCAGCCGGTCAGGGACAGGGGGCAGGTACGAGCAGTACTTC.

The V call is TRBV27, the J call TRBJ2-2; 7 bases map to TRBD1. The V gene end was trimmed by 3 bases and the J gene end by 5 bases; junction bases not matched to a gene: 6. The CDR3 extends over 15 amino acids. Germline V gives CDR1 MNHEY, CDR2 SMNVEV (reference sequence). CDR3: CASSFTGEWTGELFF. Here the CDR3 DNA reads TGTGCCAGCAGTTTCACAGGGGAATGGACCGGGGAGCTGTTTTTT.

This clonotype appeared once. This rearrangement joins TRBV27 to TRBJ2-3; D remains ambiguous. CDR3 length: 12 residues. Germline assignment: CDR1 MNHEY and CDR2 SMNVEV (reference sequence). Trimming shortened V by 5 bases and J by 5 bases, and 8 bases separated the two germline ends. CDR3 sequence (DNA): TGTGCCAGCAGTCTATACGTAGATACGCAGTATTTT. This encodes CASSLYVDTQYF.

CDR3 coding DNA: TGTGCCAGCAGCCAAGACAGTTCCCTCTCCTACAATGAGCAGTTCTTC. Translation: CASSQDSSLSYNEQFF. This chain uses TRBV7-8 with TRBJ2-1; a weak D match, TRBD1 (5 bases). The V and J ends lost 5 bases and 0 bases respectively, with 14 bases between them. The CDR3 runs 16 residues. Germline CDR1 is SGHVS and CDR2 is FQNEAQ. Full variable domain (remainder filled in from reference TRBV7-8 and TRBJ2-1): GAGVSQSPRYKVAKRGQDVALRCDPISGHVSLFWYQQALGQGPEFLTYFQNEAQLDKSGLPSDRFFAERPEGSVSTLKIQRTQQEDSAVYLCASSQDSSLSYNEQFFGPGTRLTVL.

This clonotype has just a few counts. The J gene is TRBJ1-5, the V gene TRBV4-1; D unclear. Germline CDR1 MGHRA, CDR2 YSYEKL. This CDR3 region has 14 residues. Between the trimmed V and J ends, which lost 1 base and 6 bases, there was a span of 10 bases. CDR3 region: CASSQVAGFQPQHF. CDR3 nucleotides: TGCGCCAGCAGCCAAGTAGCGGGCTTTCAGCCCCAGCATTTT.

This clonotype was detected a few times. V is TRBV6-1 and J is TRBJ2-7; 8 nucleotides align to TRBD2. Germline CDR1 is MNHNS and CDR2 is SASEGT. The ends lost 6 bases at V and 4 bases at J; junction bases unmatched: 11. The CDR3 is 15 amino acids. CDR3 sequence: CASSPHGRGRYEQYF. DNA of the CDR3: TGTGCCAGCAGCCCCCACGGGAGGGGTCGGTACGAGCAGTACTTC.

The chain couples TRBV13 to TRBJ2-1, with D possibly TRBD1 on 6 matching bases. Germline assignment: CDR1 PRHDT and CDR2 FYEKMQ (reference sequence). This CDR3 region has 15 residues. V was clipped by 9 bases and J by 1 base, with 16 bases between them. CDR3 in amino acids: CARGDRSISYNEQFF. The CDR3 DNA reads TGTGCCAGGGGCGACAGGTCCATTTCCTACAATGAGCAGTTCTTC. The full variable domain, completed using reference TRBV13 and TRBJ2-1, is AAGVIQSPRHLIKEKRETATLKCYPIPRHDTVYWYQQGPGQDPQFLISFYEKMQSDKGSIPDRFSAQQFSDYHSELNMSSLELGDSALYFCARGDRSISYNEQFFGPGTRLTVL.

On this clonotype itself: This CDR3 fails to terminate in the conserved phenylalanine or tryptophan, so it likely reflects a read error. It is unclear where the CDR3 begins or ends on the DNA, so no DNA is shown, and the CDR3 is as TCRdb lists it. The chain carries TRBV15 and TRBJ2-1; TRBD1 was called by the table and not checked on the DNA. The CDR3 has 12 amino acids, counting both end residues. CDR1 and CDR2 from the germline V gene are LNHNV and YYDKDF (reference sequence). CDR3 protein: CATSTQGLRLHS.

The rearrangement uses TRBV4-2 and TRBJ2-7; D possibly uses TRBD1 or TRBD2 (5 bases each). Germline-derived CDR1 and CDR2 are LGHNA and YNFKEQ. V lost 0 bases and J 0 bases, leaving 12 bases between the germline ends. The CDR3 loop spans 16 amino acids. CDR3 DNA: TGTGCCAGCAGCCAAGATCAGGGAGCGAGCTCCTACGAGCAGTACTTC. Amino acids: CASSQDQGASSYEQYF.

This chain uses TRBV11-1 with TRBJ2-1; 7 nucleotides match TRBD2. CDR1 and CDR2 from the germline V gene are SGHAT and FQDESV (reference sequence). This CDR3 spans 16 amino acids. After removal of 5 bases from V and 8 bases from J, the junction contained 15 bases not matched to a gene. DNA for the CDR3: TGTGCCAGCAGCCCCAACTGGGGCTGGGGACTACATGAGCAGTTCTTC. Protein sequence: CASSPNWGWGLHEQFF.